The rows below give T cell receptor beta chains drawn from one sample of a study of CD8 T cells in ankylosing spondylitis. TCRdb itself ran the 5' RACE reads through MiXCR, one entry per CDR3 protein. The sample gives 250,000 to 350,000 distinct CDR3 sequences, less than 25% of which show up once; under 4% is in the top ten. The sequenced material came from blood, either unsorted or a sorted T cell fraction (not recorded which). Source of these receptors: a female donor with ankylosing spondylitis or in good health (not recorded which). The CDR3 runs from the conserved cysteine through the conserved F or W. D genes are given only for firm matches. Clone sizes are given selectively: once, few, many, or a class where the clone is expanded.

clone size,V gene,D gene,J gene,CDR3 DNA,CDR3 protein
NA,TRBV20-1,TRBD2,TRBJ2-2,TGCAGTGCTACCCCTAGCGGGTGGAACACCGGGGAGCTGTTTTTT,CSATPSGWNTGELFF
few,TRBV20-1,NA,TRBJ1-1,TGCAGTGCTACCCCAGGGACTTCGAACACTGAAGCTTTCTTT,CSATPGTSNTEAFF
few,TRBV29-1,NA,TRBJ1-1,TGCAGCGTTGGGGGGATGACAGGTTTTTCTATGAACACTGAAGCTTTCTTT,CSVGGMTGFSMNTEAFF
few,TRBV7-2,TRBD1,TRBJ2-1,TGTGCCAGCAGATATGGGACAGGGGGGACGTATGAGCAGTTCTTC,CASRYGTGGTYEQFF
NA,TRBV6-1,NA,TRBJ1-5,TGTGCCAGCAGTGAGGCGGCTAATCAGCCCCAGCATTTT,CASSEAANQPQHF
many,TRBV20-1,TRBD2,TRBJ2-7,TGCAGTGCCACCCGGGACGCCGGGACTAGCGGGAGTAGCGAGCAGTACTTC,CSATRDAGTSGSSEQYF
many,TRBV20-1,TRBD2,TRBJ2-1,TGCAGTGCTTTCTCGAGCGGGAGGCCCTACAATGAGCAGTTCTTC,CSAFSSGRPYNEQFF
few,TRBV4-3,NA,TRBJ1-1,TGCGCCAGCAGCCCGACCCTGGGCCTCACTGAAGCTTTCTTT,CASSPTLGLTEAFF
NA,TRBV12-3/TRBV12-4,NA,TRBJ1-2,TGTGCCAGCAGTCCCCCAGGGAACTATGGCTACACCTTC,CASSPPGNYGYTF
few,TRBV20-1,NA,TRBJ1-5,TGCAGTGCTAGAGAGGGCTATAGCAATCAGACCCAGCATTTT,CSAREGYSNQTQHF
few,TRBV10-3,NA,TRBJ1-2,TGTGCCATCAGTGAGTCTGTGGTCATCGCAACGTATGGCTACACCTTC,CAISESVVIATYGYTF
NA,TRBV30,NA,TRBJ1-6,TGTGCCTGGAGTAAAGGGAATAATTCACCCCTCCACTTT,CAWSKGNNSPLHF
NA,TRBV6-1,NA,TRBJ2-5,TGTGCCAGCAGTACCGTCACAATAGGGGAAGCAGAGACCCAGTACTTC,CASSTVTIGEAETQYF
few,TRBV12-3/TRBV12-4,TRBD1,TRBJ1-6,TGTGCCAGCAGTTTTGGGGGGACAGTGAATTCACCCCTCCACTTT,CASSFGGTVNSPLHF
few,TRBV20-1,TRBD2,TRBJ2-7,TGCAGTGCTAGGGTTCGGGAGGGCCCCTACGAGCAGTACTTC,CSARVREGPYEQYF
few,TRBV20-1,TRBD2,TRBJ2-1,TGCAGTGCTCCCCGGACTAGCGGGAGAGTAAGGTCCTACAATGAGCAGTTCTTC,CSAPRTSGRVRSYNEQFF
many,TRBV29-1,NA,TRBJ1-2,TGCAGCGTTGAATCGGGGTCCTGGTACTATGGCTACACCTTC,CSVESGSWYYGYTF
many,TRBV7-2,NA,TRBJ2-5,TGTGCCAGCAGCTCAAGCGGGACAGGCCAAGAGACCCAGTACTTC,CASSSSGTGQETQYF
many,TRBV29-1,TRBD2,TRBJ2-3,TGCAGCGTTGGGACTAGCGGGAAAGATACGCAGTATTTT,CSVGTSGKDTQYF
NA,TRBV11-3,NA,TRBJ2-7,TGTGCCAGCAGCTTAGATCCTAGAACTGGGCAGTACTTC,CASSLDPRTGQYF
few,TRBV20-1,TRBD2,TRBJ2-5,TGCAGTGCTACTAGCGGGAGTAAGGAGACCCAGTACTTC,CSATSGSKETQYF
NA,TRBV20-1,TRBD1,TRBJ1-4,TGCAGTGCTGCCGGGACAGGGGGCGAAAAACTGTTTTTT,CSAAGTGGEKLFF
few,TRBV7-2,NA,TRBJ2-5,TGTGCCAGCAGCTTCCCCTCAGAGACCCAGTACTTC,CASSFPSETQYF
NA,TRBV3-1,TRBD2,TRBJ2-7,TGTGCCAGCAGCCAAGGCCTAGTCGGACTAGCGGGACACGAGCAGTACTTC,CASSQGLVGLAGHEQYF
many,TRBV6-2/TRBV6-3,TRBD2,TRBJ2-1,TGTGCCAGCAGTTACGGGACTACCCATTCCTACAATGAGCAGTTCTTC,CASSYGTTHSYNEQFF
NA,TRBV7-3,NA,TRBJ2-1,TGTGCCAGCAGCTTACAAAGGGCCGCCTACAATGAGCAGTTCTTC,CASSLQRAAYNEQFF
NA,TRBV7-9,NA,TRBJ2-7,TGTGCCAGCAGCTTAGGGGCTAGCGAATACGAGCAGTACTTC,CASSLGASEYEQYF
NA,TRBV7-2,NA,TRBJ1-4,TGTGCCAGCAGCTTATGGGGGGGGACTAATGAAAAACTGTTTTTT,CASSLWGGTNEKLFF
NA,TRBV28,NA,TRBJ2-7,TGTGCCAGCGGAGGGACAAACTACGAGCAGTACTTC,CASGGTNYEQYF
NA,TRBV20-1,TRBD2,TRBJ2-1,TGCACTCTCCTAGCGGGAGAGGTTGGGGAGCAGTTCTTC,CTLLAGEVGEQFF
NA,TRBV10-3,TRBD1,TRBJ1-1,TGTGCCATAGCGGGGACAGGGGTCACTGAAGCTTTCTTT,CAIAGTGVTEAFF
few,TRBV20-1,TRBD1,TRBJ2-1,TGCAGTGCTGCCGGGACAGGCCGGTACAATGAGCAGTTCTTC,CSAAGTGRYNEQFF
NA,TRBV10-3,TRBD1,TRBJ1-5,TGTGCCATCAGCTGGGGACAGGGGAGCGGTCAGCCCCAGCATTTT,CAISWGQGSGQPQHF